This entry lists 12 T cell receptor beta chains sequenced from one sample in a study of human T cells and chemical hapten exposure. One entry per CDR3 protein results from TCRdb running MiXCR on the RACE reads. Altogether more than 80,000 distinct CDR3 sequences are present, 10% to 13% being singletons, with the ten largest covering 3.1%. Time point reported: pre-sensitization, week 0. Stated treatment: therapeutic diphenylcyclopropenone sensitization with weekly scalp DPC. The sample consisted of whole blood, taken in connection with sensitization to the hapten diphenylcyclopropenone (DPC). The receptors originated from an older woman with alopecia areata. Some clones in this sample may be carry-over from other donors' samples.

This chain connects TRBV12-3 or TRBV12-4 to TRBJ2-7; 8 bases agree with TRBD2. This CDR3 region has 15 residues. The trim removed 8 bases at V and 3 bases at J, leaving 12 bases unmatched. This CDR3 is CASSSGGPRGYEQYF. CDR3 DNA sequence: TGTGCCAGCTCCAGCGGGGGCCCTAGGGGCTACGAGCAGTACTTC.

As regards this clonotype: A much larger clone differs from this one at a single base, so this may be a read error. V is TRBV5-6 and J is TRBJ1-2; D is uncertain. The CDR3 consists of 11 residues. V was trimmed by 2 bases and J by 7 bases, leaving 6 bases between them. Germline loops: CDR1 SGHDT, CDR2 YYEEEE. The CDR3 sequence is CASSFVLGYTF. The CDR3 DNA reads as TGTGCCAGCAGCTTTGTCCTTGGCTACACCTTC.

At least ten counts were recorded for this clonotype. The chain links TRBV5-1 to TRBJ2-7; 8 bases map to TRBD1. With 4 bases clipped from V and 0 bases from J, the junction kept 15 bases outside the gene matches. This CDR3 has 18 residues. CDR1 is SGHRS, CDR2 YFSETQ, per germline. CDR3 coding DNA: TGCGCCAGCAGCGCAACTGAGACAGGGGCTATTACCTCCTACGAGCAGTACTTC. Translating gives CASSATETGAITSYEQYF.

A few counts support this clonotype. V gene TRBV20-1 combines with J gene TRBJ2-7; 8 nucleotides line up with TRBD1. The V gene's germline CDR1 is DFQATT and CDR2 SNEGSKA (reference sequence). The CDR3 has 14 amino acids. V shed 4 bases, J shed 0 bases, and the junction held 5 bases outside the gene matches. The chain's CDR3 is CSATGTGHSYEQYF. DNA for the CDR3: TGCAGTGCTACGGGGACAGGCCACTCCTACGAGCAGTACTTC.

Concerning this clonotype itself: This may arise from a read error, as a much more abundant clone is one base away. V usage is TRBV12-3 or TRBV12-4 and J usage is TRBJ1-1, with D maybe TRBD1 (5 bases). CDR3 length: 13 residues. V gave up 8 bases and J gave up 8 bases, with 18 bases separating them. The CDR3 nucleotides are TGTGCCAGCGGTTCAGTGGGGGAACGGGAAGCTTTCTTT. Translated, it gives CASGSVGEREAFF.

There are a few counts of this clonotype. The gene calls are TRBV7-2 and TRBJ1-5; a possible D gene is TRBD1 (6 bases). Per the germline V gene, CDR1 is SGHTA and CDR2 is FQGNSA. V gave up 0 bases and J gave up 4 bases, with 19 bases separating them. This CDR3 spans 18 amino acids. The CDR3 bases are TGTGCCAGCAGCTTAGCTGGTCCGGGGGCCACAAGAAATCAGCCCCAGCATTTT. Protein sequence: CASSLAGPGATRNQPQHF.

CDR3 residues: CASSPRDRVNQPQHF. CDR3 in DNA: TGTGCCAGCTCACCACGGGACAGGGTAAATCAGCCCCAGCATTTT. This chain connects TRBV18 to TRBJ1-5, with 9 bases matching TRBD1. Germline CDR1 KGHSH, CDR2 LQKENI. J lost 4 bases, V lost 1 base, and 2 bases had no gene match. The CDR3 consists of 15 residues.

Ten or more counts support this clonotype. This chain connects TRBV5-5 to TRBJ1-1; D is ambiguous. The V end lost 5 bases, the J end lost 2 bases, and 13 bases lay between the germline ends. This CDR3 region has 14 residues. Germline V gene data show CDR1 as SGHKS and CDR2 as YYEKEE (reference sequence). CDR3 in amino acids: CASSIQWGNTEAFF. CDR3 DNA: TGTGCCAGCAGTATCCAATGGGGTAACACTGAAGCTTTCTTT.

A word on this clonotype: This may come from a read error, since a much larger clone is one base off. This chain links TRBV12-3 or TRBV12-4 with TRBJ2-1; 8 bases align to TRBD1. Trimming removed 7 bases from V and 15 bases from J; junction bases left unmatched: 17. This CDR3 has 14 residues. The chain's CDR3 is CASTHLRTGSNRFF. DNA for the CDR3: TGTGCCAGCACCCATCTGAGGACAGGGTCGAATAGGTTCTTC.

The chain carries TRBV7-2 and TRBJ2-1; either TRBD1 or TRBD2 may supply D (5 bases each). V was shortened by 5 bases and J by 6 bases, with 11 bases between the two germline ends. CDR1 SGHTA and CDR2 FQGNSA come from the germline V gene. The CDR3 spans 13 residues. The CDR3 here is CASSTGTTNEQFF. CDR3 DNA: TGTGCCAGCAGCACCGGGACGACCAATGAGCAGTTCTTC.

This clonotype was counted a few times. The gene calls are TRBV20-1 and TRBJ2-1, with no clear D. Germline V gives CDR1 DFQATT, CDR2 SNEGSKA (reference sequence). This CDR3 has 14 amino acids. Trimming took off 2 bases at V and 3 bases at J, with 11 bases between the two ends. The DNA for the CDR3 is TGCAGTGCTAGATGGGCAGTACTCTACAATGAGCAGTTCTTC. It codes for CSARWAVLYNEQFF.

The chain links TRBV3-1 to TRBJ1-2; D remains ambiguous. The germline gives CDR1 LGHDT, CDR2 YNNKEL (reference sequence). This CDR3 contains 14 residues. Trimming took 0 bases from V and 8 from J, leaving 13 bases between them. CDR3 loop: CASSQDTASMGYTF. CDR3 DNA: TGTGCCAGCAGCCAAGATACAGCCTCTATGGGCTACACCTTC.